The clone carrying this T cell receptor beta chain was seen many times. The sample is drawn from a study of type 1 regulatory T cells. In the study overall: An in vitro protocol generated T-allo10, a Tr1-enriched, alloantigen-specific CD4 T cell product.

MiXCR was run by TCRdb on the reads, yielding one entry per CDR3 protein. Among roughly 20,000 distinct CDR3 sequences listed, roughly 10% were seen once. The clonotype was recovered from a human donor in good health. The source material was CD4+ T cells, either the whole sample or a sorted fraction (not recorded which).

The CDR3 is CASSLLYEQYF. The CDR3 DNA reads as TGTGCCAGCAGCCTACTCTACGAGCAGTACTTC. The chain employs TRBV12-3 or TRBV12-4 and TRBJ2-7; D gene uncertain. Trimming shortened V by 6 bases and J by 3 bases, and 6 bases separated the two germline ends. The CDR3 extends over 11 amino acids.